This T cell receptor beta chain originates from a study of CD8+ T cells in alopecia areata (dated by TCRdb to between 2018 and 2020). Looking at the study overall: Treated patients were enrolled in an open-label pilot trial of oral tofacitinib at 5 to 10 mg twice daily for moderate-to-severe alopecia areata. Tofacitinib-treated patients had biopsies at baseline and at 4 and 24 weeks of treatment, with a later scalp biopsy in several patients. Tofacitinib was given for 6 to 18 months, followed by 6 months of follow-up off drug to assess delayed response and recurrence. Scalp clonality was compared across normal scalp (n=4), patchy alopecia areata scalp (n=8), and alopecia totalis/universalis scalp (n=8). In treated patients, disease severity was measured using the SALT score, which gives the percentage of scalp surface area affected. RNA came from the PAXgene miRNA kit for fixed scalp, the miRNeasy kit for PBMCs, and the RNeasy kit for mouse skin. High-throughput TCRbeta sequencing was used to examine T cell clonal expansion in alopecia areata in both the C3H/HeJ mouse model and human patients. Human TCRbeta sequencing covered scalp tissue and sorted CD4+ and CD8+ peripheral blood T cells from patchy and totalis/universalis alopecia areata patients and healthy controls. TCRbeta CDR3 regions were amplified by immunoSEQ multiplex PCR using 35 Vbeta forward and 13 Jbeta reverse primers. Findings and caveats that apply to the study as a whole: Scalp clonality and the number of expanded CD8+ clones among the top 100 scalp clones were significantly decreased by tofacitinib. Because the treated cohort was small and had just a single nonresponder, larger studies are needed to establish links between baseline CD8+ expansion and response. Shared TCR sequences between patients were less evident than in mice, which may be partly attributable to HLA diversity in the patient population. Unlike mouse skin, which is dominated by gammadelta T cells, normal human skin has resident alphabeta T cells that are also sequenced, and this complicates analysis of the scalp TCR repertoire. Compared with normal scalp, lesional scalp had higher clonality and more expanded CD8+ clones, particularly in alopecia totalis/universalis, a pattern that suggests antigenic drive. Many expanded lesional clones were found to persist in scalp and blood during tofacitinib treatment, and relapse after treatment cessation may be partly explained by this persistence.

In light of the paper, this sample's time point label describes: about 4 weeks on oral tofacitinib. What this sample's treatment or condition label stands for: oral pan-JAK inhibitor, 5-10 mg twice daily. Lesional scalp punch biopsies and peripheral blood were collected from alopecia areata patients. After PBMCs were isolated by density centrifugation and stained for CD3, CD4 and CD8, a FACSAria was used to sort CD4+ and CD8+ T cells. Libraries were built with the immunoSEQ multiplex PCR assay. RNA was extracted from all samples and reverse transcribed into cDNA, which served as template for TCR sequencing. SuperScript III was used to make first-strand cDNA, primed with a 2:1 mix of oligo-dT and random hexamers. A synthetic immune receptor repertoire was used to measure amplification bias, and any remaining bias was corrected computationally. The original pipeline was this. Raw reads were preprocessed to remove errors, and CDR3 was defined by IMGT conventions from the conserved cysteine to phenylalanine. Clonality was computed as 1 minus the Shannon entropy, with the entropy normalized by log2 of the number of productive unique TCRs. Whether each scalp clone was CD4 or CD8 was inferred by checking scalp TCRbeta sequences against the CD4 and CD8 repertoires from sorted blood. TCRdb mirrors the immuneACCESS table, restricted to in-frame sequences. Some clones are absent from its copies; in checked studies, under half trace to an unresolved V gene, and the reason for the others is unknown. The DNA gave D and trimming, while V, J and clone size come from that table. Counted in this sample were some 190,000 clones; 50% to 60% of them appeared once. Roughly 0.7% of the sample belongs to the ten largest clones.

Comments on this clone: Its antigen remains unidentified. Nothing much larger sits one base from this clone, and base qualities are not available.

Spanning cysteine to phenylalanine, the CDR3 consists of 15 amino acids. The read is trimmed to its CDR3 DNA, 45 bases read in frame from base 1. V and J are truncated by 3 bases and 7 bases respectively, leaving an intervening sequence of 16 bases. CDR1 and CDR2 are drawn from the germline V gene: SGDLS, YYNGEE. The input for sequencing was CD4+ T cells sorted from blood, taken at week 4, from a patient treated with tofacitinib. The receptor was derived from a human donor with alopecia areata. The chain uses TRBV9 and TRBJ2-2; confidence is insufficient to name the D gene. The CDR3 protein: CASSADAGLVGELFF. Here is the DNA: TGTGCCAGCAGCGCTGACGCTGGGTTGGTCGGGGAGCTGTTTTTT.